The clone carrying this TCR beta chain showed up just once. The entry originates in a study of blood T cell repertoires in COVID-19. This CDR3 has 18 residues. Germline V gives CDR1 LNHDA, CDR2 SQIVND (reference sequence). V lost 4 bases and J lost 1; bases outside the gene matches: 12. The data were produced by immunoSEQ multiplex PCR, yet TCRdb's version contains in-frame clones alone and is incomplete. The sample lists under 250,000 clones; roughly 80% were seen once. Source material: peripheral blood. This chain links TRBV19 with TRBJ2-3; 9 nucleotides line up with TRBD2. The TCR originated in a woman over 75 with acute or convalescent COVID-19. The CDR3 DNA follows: TGTGCCAGTAGTACCCACGGAGGGCTAGCGGGACGCACAGATACGCAGTATTTT. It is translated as CASSTHGGLAGRTDTQYF.